This TCR beta chain was identified in a study of blood T cell repertoires in COVID-19. Generated by immunoSEQ multiplex PCR, the TCRdb table keeps only in-frame clones and is missing some. The table records 300,000 or so clones, 80% to 90% of them present only once. Germline CDR1 SEHNR, CDR2 FQNEAQ (reference sequence). The CDR3 contains 14 residues. V shed 8 bases and J shed 0 bases, with 14 bases lying between them. The chain links TRBV7-9 to TRBJ2-7, with a possible D match to TRBD2 (5 bases). The sample was PBMCs or T cells enriched from blood (not recorded which). This sequence originates from a woman aged 40 to 50 with acute COVID-19. CDR3 residues: CASGRTGSSYEQYF. CDR3 in DNA: TGTGCCAGCGGACGGACGGGAAGCTCCTACGAGCAGTACTTC.